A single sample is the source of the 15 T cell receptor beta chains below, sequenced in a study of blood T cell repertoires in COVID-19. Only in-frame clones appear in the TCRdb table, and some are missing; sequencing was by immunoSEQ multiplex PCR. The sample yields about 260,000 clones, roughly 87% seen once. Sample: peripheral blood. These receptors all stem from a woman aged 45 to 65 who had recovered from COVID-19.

The CDR3 DNA follows: TGTGCCAGCAGCCGAACGGGACTCTATGGCTACACCTTC. This sequence encodes CASSRTGLYGYTF. The chain combines TRBV7-9 with TRBJ1-2, with D possibly matching TRBD1 (5 bases). Germline V CDR1 and CDR2: SEHNR, FQNEAQ (reference sequence). The V gene lost 5 bases and the J gene lost 4 bases, with 11 bases spanning the gap. The CDR3 length is 13 residues. The full variable domain, in which reference TRBV7-9 and TRBJ1-2 provide the parts outside the CDR3, is DTGVSQNPRHKITKRGQNVTFRCDPISEHNRLYWYRQTLGQGPEFLTYFQNEAQLEKSRLLSDRFSAERPKGSFSTLEIQRTEQGDSAMYLCASSRTGLYGYTFGSGTRLTVV.

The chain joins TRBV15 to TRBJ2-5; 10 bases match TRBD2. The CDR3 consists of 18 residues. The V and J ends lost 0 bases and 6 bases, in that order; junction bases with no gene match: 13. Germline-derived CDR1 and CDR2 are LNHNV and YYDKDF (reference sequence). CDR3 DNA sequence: TGTGCCACCAGCAGAGAAATCCTGGGAGCGGGAGGGGGGAAGACCCAGTACTTC. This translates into CATSREILGAGGGKTQYF. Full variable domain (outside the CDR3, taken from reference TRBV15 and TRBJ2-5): DAMVIQNPRYQVTQFGKPVTLSCSQTLNHNVMYWYQQKSSQAPKLLFHYYDKDFNNEADTPDNFQSRRPNTSFCFLDIRSPGLGDTAMYLCATSREILGAGGGKTQYFGPGTRLLVL.

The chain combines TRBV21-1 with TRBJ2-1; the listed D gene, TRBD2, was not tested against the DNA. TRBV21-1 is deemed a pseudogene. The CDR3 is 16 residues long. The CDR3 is CASIPKGPGVGNEQFF. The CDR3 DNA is TGTGCCAGCATCCCCAAAGGTCCGGGGGTAGGAAATGAGCAGTTCTTC.

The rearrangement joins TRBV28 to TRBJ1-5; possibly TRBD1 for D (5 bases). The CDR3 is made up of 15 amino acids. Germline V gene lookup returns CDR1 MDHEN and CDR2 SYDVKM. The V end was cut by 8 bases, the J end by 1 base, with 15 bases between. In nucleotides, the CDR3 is TGTGCCAGCGATATGTGGGGGGGAAGCAATCAGCCCCAGCATTTT. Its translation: CASDMWGGSNQPQHF. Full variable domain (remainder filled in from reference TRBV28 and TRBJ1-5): DVKVTQSSRYLVKRTGEKVFLECVQDMDHENMFWYRQDPGLGLRLIYFSYDVKMKEKGDIPEGYSVSREKKERFSLILESASTNQTSMYLCASDMWGGSNQPQHFGDGTRLSIL.

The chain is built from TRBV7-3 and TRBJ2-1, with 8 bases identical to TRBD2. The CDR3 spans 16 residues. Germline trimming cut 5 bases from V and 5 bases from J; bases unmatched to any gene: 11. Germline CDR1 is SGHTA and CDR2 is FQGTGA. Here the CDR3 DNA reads TGTGCCAGCAGCCCCAGAGCGGGAGATTTCCACAATGAGCAGTTCTTC. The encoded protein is CASSPRAGDFHNEQFF.

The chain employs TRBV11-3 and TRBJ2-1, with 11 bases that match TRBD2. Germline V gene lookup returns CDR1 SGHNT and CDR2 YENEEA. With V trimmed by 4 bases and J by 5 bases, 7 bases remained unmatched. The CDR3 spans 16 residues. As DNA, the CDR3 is TGTGCCAGCAGCTCTGCTGGGACTAGCGGAAACAATGAGCAGTTCTTC. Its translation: CASSSAGTSGNNEQFF.

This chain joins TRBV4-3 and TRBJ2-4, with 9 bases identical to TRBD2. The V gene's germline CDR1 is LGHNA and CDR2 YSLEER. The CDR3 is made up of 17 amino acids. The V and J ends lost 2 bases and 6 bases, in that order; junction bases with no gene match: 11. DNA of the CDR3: TGCGCCAGCAGCCAAAGCACCGGCGGGGGGGTGGGAAACATTCAGTACTTC. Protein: CASSQSTGGGVGNIQYF.

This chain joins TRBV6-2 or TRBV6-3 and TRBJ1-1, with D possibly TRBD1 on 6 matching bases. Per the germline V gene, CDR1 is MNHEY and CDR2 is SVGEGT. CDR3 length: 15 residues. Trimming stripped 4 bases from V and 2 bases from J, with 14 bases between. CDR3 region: CASSFGQWINTEAFF. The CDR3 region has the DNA TGTGCCAGCAGTTTCGGACAGTGGATAAACACTGAAGCTTTCTTT.

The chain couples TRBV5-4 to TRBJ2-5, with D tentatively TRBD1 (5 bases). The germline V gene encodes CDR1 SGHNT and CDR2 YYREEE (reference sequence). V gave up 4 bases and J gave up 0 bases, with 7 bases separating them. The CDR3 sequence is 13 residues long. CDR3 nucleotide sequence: TGTGCCAGCAGCCAGGGTTACCAAGAGACCCAGTACTTC. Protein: CASSQGYQETQYF.

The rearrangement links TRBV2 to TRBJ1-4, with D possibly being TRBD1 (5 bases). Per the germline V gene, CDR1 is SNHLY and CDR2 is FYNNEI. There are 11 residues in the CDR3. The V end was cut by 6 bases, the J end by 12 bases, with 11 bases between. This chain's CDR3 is CASRAAGELFF. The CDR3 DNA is TGTGCCAGCAGGGCCGCGGGGGAACTGTTTTTT.

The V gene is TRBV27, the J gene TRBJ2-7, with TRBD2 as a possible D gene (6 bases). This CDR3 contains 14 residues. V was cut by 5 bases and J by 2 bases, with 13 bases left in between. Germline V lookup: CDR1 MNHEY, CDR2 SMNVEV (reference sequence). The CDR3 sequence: CASSPRDRTYEQYF. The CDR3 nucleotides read TGTGCCAGCAGTCCGCGGGACCGGACCTACGAGCAGTACTTC.

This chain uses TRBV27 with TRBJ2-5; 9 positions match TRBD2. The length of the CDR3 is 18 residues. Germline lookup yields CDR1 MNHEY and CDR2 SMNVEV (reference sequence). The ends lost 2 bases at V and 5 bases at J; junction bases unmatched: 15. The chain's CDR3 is CASSLTLLTGLAGETQYF. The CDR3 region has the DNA TGTGCCAGCAGTTTAACCCTATTAACGGGACTAGCTGGCGAGACCCAGTACTTC.

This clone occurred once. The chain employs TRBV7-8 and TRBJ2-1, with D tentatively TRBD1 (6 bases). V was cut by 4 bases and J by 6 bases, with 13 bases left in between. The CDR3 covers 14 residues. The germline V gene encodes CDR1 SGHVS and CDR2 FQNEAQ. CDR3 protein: CASSYRVWGNEQFF. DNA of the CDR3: TGTGCCAGCAGCTACAGGGTTTGGGGCAATGAGCAGTTCTTC.

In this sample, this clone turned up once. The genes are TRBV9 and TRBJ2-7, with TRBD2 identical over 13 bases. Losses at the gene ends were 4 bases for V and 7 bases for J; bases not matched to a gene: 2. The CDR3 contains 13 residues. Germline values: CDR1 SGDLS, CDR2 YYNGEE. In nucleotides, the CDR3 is TGTGCCAGCAGCTCGGGACTAGCGGGAGAGCAGTACTTC. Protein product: CASSSGLAGEQYF.

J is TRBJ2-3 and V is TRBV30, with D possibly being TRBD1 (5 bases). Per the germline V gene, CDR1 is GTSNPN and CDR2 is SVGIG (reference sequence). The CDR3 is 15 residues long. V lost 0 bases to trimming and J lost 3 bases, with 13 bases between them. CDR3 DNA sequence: TGTGCCTGGAGTGTAGGTGCCAGGGCAACAGATACGCAGTATTTT. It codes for CAWSVGARATDTQYF.